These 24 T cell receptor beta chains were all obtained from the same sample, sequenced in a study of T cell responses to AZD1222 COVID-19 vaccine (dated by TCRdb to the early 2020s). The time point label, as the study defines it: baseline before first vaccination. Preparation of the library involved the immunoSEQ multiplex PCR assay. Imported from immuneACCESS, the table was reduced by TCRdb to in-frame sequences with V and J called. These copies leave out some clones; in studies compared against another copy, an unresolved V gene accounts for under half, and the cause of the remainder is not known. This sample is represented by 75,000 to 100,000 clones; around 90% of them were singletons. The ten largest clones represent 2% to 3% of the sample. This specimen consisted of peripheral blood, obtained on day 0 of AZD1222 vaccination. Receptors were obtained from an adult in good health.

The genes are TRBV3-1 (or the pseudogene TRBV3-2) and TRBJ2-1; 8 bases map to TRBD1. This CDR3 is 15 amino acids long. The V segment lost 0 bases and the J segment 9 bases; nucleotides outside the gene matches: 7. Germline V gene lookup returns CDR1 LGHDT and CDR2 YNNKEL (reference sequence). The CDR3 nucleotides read TGTGCCAGCAGCCAAGATTTCAGGGGGCGAAGTGAGCAGTTCTTC. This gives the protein CASSQDFRGRSEQFF.

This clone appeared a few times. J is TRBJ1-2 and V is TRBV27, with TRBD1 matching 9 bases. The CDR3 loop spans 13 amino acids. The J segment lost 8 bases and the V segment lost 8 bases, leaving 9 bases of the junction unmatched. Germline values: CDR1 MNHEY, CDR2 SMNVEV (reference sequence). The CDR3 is CASAPTDRGGYTF. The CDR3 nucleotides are TGTGCCAGCGCTCCGACAGACAGGGGGGGCTACACCTTC.

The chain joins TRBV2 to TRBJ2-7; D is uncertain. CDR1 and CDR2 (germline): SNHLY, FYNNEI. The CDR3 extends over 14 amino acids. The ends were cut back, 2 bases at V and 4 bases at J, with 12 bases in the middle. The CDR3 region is CASSEWWDKYEQYF. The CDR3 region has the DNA TGTGCCAGCAGTGAATGGTGGGATAAATACGAGCAGTACTTC.

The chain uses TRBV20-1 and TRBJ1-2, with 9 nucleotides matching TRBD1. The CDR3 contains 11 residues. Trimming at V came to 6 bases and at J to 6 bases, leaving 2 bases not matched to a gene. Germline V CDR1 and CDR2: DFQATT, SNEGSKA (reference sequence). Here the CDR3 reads CSAGQGNGYTF. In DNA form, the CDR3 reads TGCAGTGCCGGACAGGGGAATGGCTACACCTTC.

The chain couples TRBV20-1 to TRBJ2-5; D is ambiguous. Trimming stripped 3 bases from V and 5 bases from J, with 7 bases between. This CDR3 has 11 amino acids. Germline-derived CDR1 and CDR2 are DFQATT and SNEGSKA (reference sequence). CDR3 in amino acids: CSASIGETQYF. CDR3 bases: TGCAGTGCTAGTATCGGGGAGACCCAGTACTTC.

The CDR3 nucleotides are TGTGCCAGCAGCCAAGAGGGGACAGGTCCCTACGAGCAGTACTTC. This gives the protein CASSQEGTGPYEQYF. The chain employs TRBV14 and TRBJ2-7; 8 nucleotides align to TRBD1. V shed 0 bases and J 2 bases; nucleotides not matched to a gene: 3. CDR1 is SGHDN and CDR2 is FVKESK in the germline V gene. This CDR3 is 15 amino acids long.

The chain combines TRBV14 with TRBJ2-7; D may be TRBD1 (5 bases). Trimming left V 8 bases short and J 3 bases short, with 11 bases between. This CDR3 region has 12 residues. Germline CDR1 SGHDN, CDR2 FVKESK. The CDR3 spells CASDRLLYEQYF. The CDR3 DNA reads TGTGCCAGCGACAGACTGCTCTACGAGCAGTACTTC.

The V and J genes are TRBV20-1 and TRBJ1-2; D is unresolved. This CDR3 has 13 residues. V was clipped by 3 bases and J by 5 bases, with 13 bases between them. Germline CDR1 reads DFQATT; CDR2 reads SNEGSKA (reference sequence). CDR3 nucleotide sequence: TGCAGTGCTAGTGACACGACGAGGTATGGCTACACCTTC. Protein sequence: CSASDTTRYGYTF.

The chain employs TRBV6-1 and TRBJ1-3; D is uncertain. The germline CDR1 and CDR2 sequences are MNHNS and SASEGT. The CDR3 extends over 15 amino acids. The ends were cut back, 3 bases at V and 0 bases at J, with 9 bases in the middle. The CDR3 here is CASSDSLDSGNTIYF. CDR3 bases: TGTGCCAGCAGTGACAGCCTGGACTCTGGAAACACCATATATTTT.

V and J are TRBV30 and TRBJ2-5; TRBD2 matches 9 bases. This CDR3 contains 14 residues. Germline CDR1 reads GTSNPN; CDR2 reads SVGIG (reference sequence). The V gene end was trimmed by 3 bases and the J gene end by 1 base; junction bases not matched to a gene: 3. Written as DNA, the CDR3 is TGTGCCTGGAGCCTAGCGGGGACCCAAGAGACCCAGTACTTC. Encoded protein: CAWSLAGTQETQYF.

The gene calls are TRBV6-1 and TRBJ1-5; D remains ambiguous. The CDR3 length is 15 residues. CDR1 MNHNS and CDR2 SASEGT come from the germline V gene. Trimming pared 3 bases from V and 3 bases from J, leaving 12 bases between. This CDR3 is CASSEERVSNQPQHF. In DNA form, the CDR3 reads TGTGCCAGCAGTGAGGAACGGGTTTCCAATCAGCCCCAGCATTTT.

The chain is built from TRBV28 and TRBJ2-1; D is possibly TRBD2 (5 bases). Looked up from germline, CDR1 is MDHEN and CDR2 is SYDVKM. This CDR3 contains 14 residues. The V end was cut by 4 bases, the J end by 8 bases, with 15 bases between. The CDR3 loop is CASSSGSMGDEQFF. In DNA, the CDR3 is TGTGCCAGCAGTTCGGGATCAATGGGCGATGAGCAGTTCTTC.

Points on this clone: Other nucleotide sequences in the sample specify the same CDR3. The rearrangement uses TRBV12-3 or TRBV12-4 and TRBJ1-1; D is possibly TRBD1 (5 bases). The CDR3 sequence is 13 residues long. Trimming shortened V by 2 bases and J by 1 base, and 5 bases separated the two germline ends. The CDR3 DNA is TGTGCCAGCAGTTTAAGGGGGAACACTGAAGCTTTCTTT. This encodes CASSLRGNTEAFF.

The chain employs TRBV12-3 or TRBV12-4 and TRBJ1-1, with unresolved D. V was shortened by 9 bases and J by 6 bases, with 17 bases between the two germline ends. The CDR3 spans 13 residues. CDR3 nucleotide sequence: TGTGCCAGTATTTTTCCCGGTTCTTCTGAAGCTTTCTTT. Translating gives CASIFPGSSEAFF.

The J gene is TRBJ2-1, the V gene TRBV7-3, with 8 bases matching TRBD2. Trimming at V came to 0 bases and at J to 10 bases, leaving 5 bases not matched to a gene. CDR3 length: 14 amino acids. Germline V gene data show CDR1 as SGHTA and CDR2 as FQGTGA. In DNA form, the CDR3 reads TGTGCCAGCAGCTTAACGGCGGGAGGCCTCGAGCAGTTCTTC. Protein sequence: CASSLTAGGLEQFF.

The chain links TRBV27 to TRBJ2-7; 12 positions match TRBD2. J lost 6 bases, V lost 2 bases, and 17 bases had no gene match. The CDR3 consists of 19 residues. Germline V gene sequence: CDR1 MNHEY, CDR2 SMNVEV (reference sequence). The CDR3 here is CASSLEINGGLAGIGEQYF. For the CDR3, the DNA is TGTGCCAGCAGTTTAGAGATCAACGGTGGACTAGCGGGAATCGGCGAGCAGTACTTC.

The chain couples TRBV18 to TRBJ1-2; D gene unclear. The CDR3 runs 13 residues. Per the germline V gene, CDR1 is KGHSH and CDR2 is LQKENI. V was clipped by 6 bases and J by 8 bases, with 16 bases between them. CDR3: CASSASLGRGYTF. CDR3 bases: TGTGCCAGCTCCGCGTCGCTAGGCCGAGGCTACACCTTC.

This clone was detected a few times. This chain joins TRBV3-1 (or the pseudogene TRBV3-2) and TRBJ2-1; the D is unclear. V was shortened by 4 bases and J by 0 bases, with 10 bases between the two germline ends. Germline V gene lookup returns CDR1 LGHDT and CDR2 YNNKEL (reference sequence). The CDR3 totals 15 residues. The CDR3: CASSPTVSSYNEQFF. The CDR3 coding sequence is TGTGCCAGCAGCCCGACGGTCAGCTCCTACAATGAGCAGTTCTTC.

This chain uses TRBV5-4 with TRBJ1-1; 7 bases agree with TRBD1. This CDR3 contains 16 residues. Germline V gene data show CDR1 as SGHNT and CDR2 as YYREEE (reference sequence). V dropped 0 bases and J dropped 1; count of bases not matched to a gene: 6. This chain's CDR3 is CASSLAMRQGNTEAFF. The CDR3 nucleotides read TGTGCCAGCAGCTTGGCAATGAGACAGGGGAACACTGAAGCTTTCTTT.

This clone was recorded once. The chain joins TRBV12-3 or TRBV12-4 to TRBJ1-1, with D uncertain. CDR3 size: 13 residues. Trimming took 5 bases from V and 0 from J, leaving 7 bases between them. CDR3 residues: CASSRHLNTEAFF. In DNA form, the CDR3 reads TGTGCCAGCAGTCGCCATTTGAACACTGAAGCTTTCTTT.

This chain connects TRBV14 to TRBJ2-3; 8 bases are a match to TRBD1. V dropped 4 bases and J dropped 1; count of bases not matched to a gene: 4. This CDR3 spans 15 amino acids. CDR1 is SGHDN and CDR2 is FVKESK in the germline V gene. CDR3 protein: CASSRPTGGTDTQYF. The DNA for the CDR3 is TGTGCCAGCAGCCGCCCGACAGGGGGCACAGATACGCAGTATTTT.

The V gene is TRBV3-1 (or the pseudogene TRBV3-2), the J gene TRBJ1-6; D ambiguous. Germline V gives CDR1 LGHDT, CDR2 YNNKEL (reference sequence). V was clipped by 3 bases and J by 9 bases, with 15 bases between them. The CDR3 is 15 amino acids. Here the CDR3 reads CASSQTDGGISPLHF. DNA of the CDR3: TGTGCCAGCAGCCAGACCGACGGTGGGATTTCACCCCTCCACTTT.

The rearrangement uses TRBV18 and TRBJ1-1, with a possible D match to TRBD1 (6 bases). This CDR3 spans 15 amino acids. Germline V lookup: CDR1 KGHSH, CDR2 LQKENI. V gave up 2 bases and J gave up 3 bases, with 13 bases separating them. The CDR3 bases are TGTGCCAGCTCACCATTTTCAGGGGCTGACACTGAAGCTTTCTTT. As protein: CASSPFSGADTEAFF.

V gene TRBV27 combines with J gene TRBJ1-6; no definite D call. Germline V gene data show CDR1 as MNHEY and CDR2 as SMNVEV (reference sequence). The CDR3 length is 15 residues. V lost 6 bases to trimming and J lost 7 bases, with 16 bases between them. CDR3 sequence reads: CASRLRTELNSPLHF. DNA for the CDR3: TGTGCCAGCAGACTCAGGACCGAATTAAATTCACCCCTCCACTTT.